A selection of T cell receptor beta chains follows, all from one sample in a study of CD8+CD57+ T cells in acquired aplastic anemia. TCRdb ran MiXCR on the reads and lists one entry per CDR3 protein. The data contain hundreds of thousands of distinct CDR3 sequences, around 30% of them singletons. Input material: sorted CD4+, CD8+, or CD8+CD57+ T cells (not recorded which) from PBMCs. The receptor source for this set is a human donor with aplastic anemia. The conserved cysteine and the conserved F or W are not part of the CDR3 here.

j_call v_call cdr3_aa
TRBJ1-1 TRBV15 ATSREGLSEAF
TRBJ1-1 TRBV12-3/TRBV12-4 ASIQTTGPQAF
TRBJ2-3 TRBV7-2 ASSFPGTDTQY
TRBJ2-7 TRBV10-3 AISYRGEQY
TRBJ2-3 TRBV25-1 ASVETGGADTQY
TRBJ1-2 TRBV12-5 ASGGKGGVNYGYT
TRBJ1-6 TRBV20-1 SARDVRGSPLH
TRBJ1-2 TRBV7-2 ASSPRDGAYGYT
TRBJ1-5 TRBV7-2 ASSLERTQPQH
TRBJ2-1 TRBV29-1 SVVMRGNYNEQF
TRBJ2-1 TRBV5-6 ASSLSSGEQF
TRBJ2-4 TRBV20-1 SASTEAKNIQY
TRBJ2-7 TRBV5-1 ASQNAASRSHEQY